A selection of T cell receptor beta chains follows, all from one sample in a study of blood T cells in healthy people across ages. Each CDR3 protein is one row after TCRdb ran MiXCR on the 5' RACE reads. The top ten hold around an eighth of the sample, which has about a million distinct CDR3 sequences, roughly 48% seen once. The sequenced material came from blood. These receptors were collected from a man aged 30-40 years in good health. CDR3s include the opening cysteine and the closing phenylalanine or tryptophan. A D gene is named only where the DNA matches it firmly. Only part of the rows carry a size: once, few, many, or a class if the clone is expanded.

-	TRBV7-8	many	TRBJ2-1	15	TGTGCCAGCAGCTTGCCCTCGGCCTCCTACAATGAGCAGTTCTTC	CASSLPSASYNEQFF
TRBD2	TRBV4-1	few	TRBJ2-1	17	TGCGCCAGCAGCCAAGATGCGGGGACTAGCGGGGGGAATGAGCAGTTCTTC	CASSQDAGTSGGNEQFF
TRBD1	TRBV5-6	-	TRBJ1-4	15	TGTGCCAGCAGCATAACGACAGGGGGCATTGAAAAACTGTTTTTT	CASSITTGGIEKLFF
TRBD2	TRBV4-1	few	TRBJ2-3	17	TGCGCCAGCAGCCAAGACGGGCTAGCGGCTACCACAGATACGCAGTATTTT	CASSQDGLAATTDTQYF
TRBD2	TRBV5-1	few	TRBJ2-1	18	TGCGCCAGCAGTTTTAGCGGGGGGGCCTCTCAAGGAGACAATGAGCAGTTCTTC	CASSFSGGASQGDNEQFF
TRBD1	TRBV7-3	few	TRBJ1-2	15	TGTGCCAGCAGCTCCACAGGGGGCGCAAACTATGGCTACACCTTC	CASSSTGGANYGYTF
-	TRBV4-3	few	TRBJ2-1	13	TGCGCCAGCAGCCCCAAGGCAGGCAATGAGCAGTTCTTC	CASSPKAGNEQFF
-	TRBV10-2	few	TRBJ1-1	14	TGCGCCAGCAGTGAGGCCACGGGGTTCCGGCAAGCTTTCTTT	CASSEATGFRQAFF
-	TRBV2	once	TRBJ1-6	14	TGTGCCAGCTTTATCACAGGGATAAAATCTCCCCTCCACTTT	CASFITGIKSPLHF
-	TRBV20-1	-	TRBJ1-2	14	TGCAGTGCCCCAACGGTCAGGGGCCTGGATGGCTACACCTTC	CSAPTVRGLDGYTF
TRBD2	TRBV4-2	many	TRBJ2-3	18	TGTGCCAGCAGCCAACGGACTAGCGGGGGGCTGAGCACAGATACGCAGTATTTT	CASSQRTSGGLSTDTQYF
-	TRBV7-9	-	TRBJ2-7	13	TGTGCCAGCAGCCCAGTGTATGGCTACGAGCAGTACTTC	CASSPVYGYEQYF
-	TRBV29-1	many	TRBJ2-1	14	TGCAGCGCTACCCGGGGGAGCTCCTACAATGAGCAGTTCTTC	CSATRGSSYNEQFF
-	TRBV27	many	TRBJ2-7	15	TGTGCCAGCAGTTTAACCTTGGGGCGGACCTACGAGCAGTACTTC	CASSLTLGRTYEQYF
TRBD2	TRBV5-1	-	TRBJ2-1	15	TGCGCCAGCAGCTTGTTGCGGGGGGGAAGCAATGAGCAGTTCTTC	CASSLLRGGSNEQFF
-	TRBV12-3/TRBV12-4	-	TRBJ1-1	15	TGTGCCAGCAGTTCACCAACTACAAGGAACACTGAAGCTTTCTTT	CASSSPTTRNTEAFF
TRBD2	TRBV29-1	many	TRBJ2-7	13	TGCAGCGTTGAACCGTCTAGCGGGGGTGCGCAGTACTTC	CSVEPSSGGAQYF
TRBD1	TRBV10-3	few	TRBJ2-5	16	TGTGCCATCAGTGAGTCGTCAGGGGGCGGCGAAGAGACCCAGTACTTC	CAISESSGGGEETQYF
-	TRBV12-3/TRBV12-4	once	TRBJ1-2	15	TGTGCCAGCAGCCCAATGTCCCCGGTAAACTATGGCTACACCTTC	CASSPMSPVNYGYTF
TRBD1	TRBV20-1	few	TRBJ2-5	14	TGCAGTGCCGTTACAGGGGGCGCGGTTGAGACCCAGTACTTC	CSAVTGGAVETQYF
-	TRBV3-1	-	TRBJ2-5	11	TGTGCCAGCATCCTGGGGGGGACCCAGTACTTC	CASILGGTQYF
-	TRBV28	once	TRBJ1-2	12	TGTGCCAGCAGGGACGTACGCTATGGCTACACCTTC	CASRDVRYGYTF
-	TRBV4-1	-	TRBJ1-2	18	TGCGCCAGCAGCCAAGTTAGGGGGGGTCCCGACTTGAACTATGGCTACACCTTC	CASSQVRGGPDLNYGYTF
TRBD2	TRBV2	-	TRBJ2-7	15	TGTACCAGCATCCGACTAGCGGGGGGATCCTACGAGCAGTACTTC	CTSIRLAGGSYEQYF
-	TRBV11-1	many	TRBJ2-3	15	TGTGCCAGCAGCTTAGGTCCAAGGGGCACAGATACGCAGTATTTT	CASSLGPRGTDTQYF
-	TRBV29-1	many	TRBJ2-7	12	TGCAGCGTTCGTCAGAACTCCTACGAGCAGTACTTC	CSVRQNSYEQYF
-	TRBV2	-	TRBJ2-7	15	TGTGCCAGCAGTGAAACCTTGGACATCTCCTACGAGCAGTACTTC	CASSETLDISYEQYF
TRBD1	TRBV5-1	-	TRBJ2-7	15	TGCGCCAGCAGCTTGGCCCAGGGGGCTGTCTACGAGCAGTACTTC	CASSLAQGAVYEQYF
-	TRBV20-1	few	TRBJ2-7	13	TGCAGTGCCATCCATACCCTTTCCTACGAGCAGTACTTC	CSAIHTLSYEQYF
-	TRBV6-5	-	TRBJ2-3	14	TGTGCCAGCAGCATCAGACTGGCCCCAGATACGCAGTATTTT	CASSIRLAPDTQYF
-	TRBV9	once	TRBJ1-2	12	TGTGCCAGCAGCACTAGACAGAATGGCTACACCTTC	CASSTRQNGYTF
-	TRBV30	few	TRBJ2-7	13	TGTGCCTGGAATCCAGGGGGGACCTACGAGCAGTACTTC	CAWNPGGTYEQYF
-	TRBV4-1	-	TRBJ2-7	16	TGCGCCAGCAGCCAAGTAAATACAGGGTTTCGCTACGAGCAGTACTTC	CASSQVNTGFRYEQYF
TRBD2	TRBV12-3/TRBV12-4	-	TRBJ2-7	14	TGTGCCAGCAGTTTTGAGCGGGGTTCCTACGAGCAGTACTTC	CASSFERGSYEQYF
TRBD2	TRBV9	-	TRBJ2-1	15	TGTGCCAGCAGCGTAGCGACACCACCGCGGGGGGAGCAGTTCTTC	CASSVATPPRGEQFF
TRBD1	TRBV4-2	-	TRBJ2-5	20	TGTGCCAGCAGCCAAGACCGGGGGACAGGGCTGAGTTCCAACCAAGGGACCCAGTACTTC	CASSQDRGTGLSSNQGTQYF
TRBD1	TRBV5-1	-	TRBJ2-3	16	TGCGCCAGCAGCTTACCAGACGGGACAGGGCCCTATACGCAGTATTTT	CASSLPDGTGPYTQYF
-	TRBV24-1	-	TRBJ2-3	13	TGTGCCACCAGTCTGGACGGGAGAGATACGCAGTATTTT	CATSLDGRDTQYF
-	TRBV6-2/TRBV6-3	few	TRBJ2-5	14	TGTGCCAGCACAGTTACGGGCCTCCAAGAGACCCAGTACTTC	CASTVTGLQETQYF
-	TRBV3-1	many	TRBJ2-3	17	TGTGCCAGCAGCCAAGTTGCTGTACAGCTTCTCACAGATACGCAGTATTTT	CASSQVAVQLLTDTQYF
-	TRBV3-1	-	TRBJ2-5	13	TGTGCCAGCAGGCCGGGACTGCAAGAGACCCAGTACTTC	CASRPGLQETQYF
-	TRBV4-2	-	TRBJ2-7	14	TGTGCCAGCAGCCAATCGGGGAACTCCTACGAGCAGTACTTC	CASSQSGNSYEQYF
TRBD1	TRBV12-3/TRBV12-4	few	TRBJ1-2	14	TGTGCCAGCAGCCACGGGACAGGGGGCGCCGGCTACACCTTC	CASSHGTGGAGYTF
-	TRBV10-3	-	TRBJ2-3	10	TGTGCCGTCGGGCAAGATACGCAGTATTTT	CAVGQDTQYF
-	TRBV3-1	few	TRBJ2-7	14	TGTGCCAGCAGCCAAGATTCGGGAAACTACGAGCAGTACTTC	CASSQDSGNYEQYF
-	TRBV5-7	-	TRBJ1-5	16	TGTGCCAGCAGCTTGTGGTACAGGGCGCGCTTGGGGCCCCAGCATTTT	CASSLWYRARLGPQHF
-	TRBV27	few	TRBJ2-3	15	TGTGCCAGCAGTACGACGGGGGGCGGGACAGATACGCAGTATTTT	CASSTTGGGTDTQYF
TRBD2	TRBV27	-	TRBJ2-1	15	TGTGCCAGCAGTTTATTGGGACTAGCCGCAAGTGAGCAGTTCTTC	CASSLLGLAASEQFF
TRBD2	TRBV27	-	TRBJ2-3	18	TGTGCCAGCAGTTTGACCGGACTAGCGGGGGGGCCAACAGATACGCAGTATTTT	CASSLTGLAGGPTDTQYF
TRBD1	TRBV4-3	few	TRBJ1-2	14	TGCGCCAGCAGCCTACAGACAGGGGCCTATGGCTACACCTTC	CASSLQTGAYGYTF
-	TRBV5-1	few	TRBJ2-1	15	TGCGCCAGCAGCTTGCAGACCGTATCCTACAATGAGCAGTTCTTC	CASSLQTVSYNEQFF
TRBD2	TRBV30	few	TRBJ2-1	15	TGTGCCTGGAGTGTATCCAGCGGGGCTGACAATGAGCAGTTCTTC	CAWSVSSGADNEQFF
TRBD2	TRBV6-2/TRBV6-3	-	TRBJ2-7	14	TGTGCCAGCACCCCGGGACTAGCGGGCTTGGAGCAGTACTTC	CASTPGLAGLEQYF
-	TRBV27	few	TRBJ2-7	15	TGTGCCAGCAGTTTATCCTTTACAGGAAGACTCGAGCAGTACTTC	CASSLSFTGRLEQYF
-	TRBV29-1	-	TRBJ2-7	12	TGCAGCGTTCGGCGGGGCACCTACGAGCAGTACTTC	CSVRRGTYEQYF
-	TRBV25-1	many	TRBJ2-7	11	TGTGCCAGTAGATTATACTACGAGCAGTACTTC	CASRLYYEQYF